One sample yielded the 25 T cell receptor beta chains listed below, sequenced in a study of T-cell memory formation after mild COVID-19. One entry per CDR3 protein, called by TCRdb with MiXCR from the 5' RACE reads. The sample has nearly 250,000 distinct CDR3 sequences; roughly 14% are singletons. Sample: PBMCs or a T cell subset sorted from them (not recorded which). Source of these receptors: an adult woman who had mild COVID-19 (a few samples of this study predate the infection). Cell type and time point are not known.

J is TRBJ2-3 and V is TRBV2; D ambiguous. CDR1 and CDR2 (germline): SNHLY, FYNNEI. This CDR3 has 15 residues. V lost 4 bases and J lost 0, with 11 bases in between. CDR3: CASSVGPTSTDTQYF. The CDR3 nucleotides read TGTGCCAGCAGTGTTGGGCCTACTAGCACAGATACGCAGTATTTT.

The chain uses TRBV7-2 and TRBJ2-5, with 12 bases lining up with TRBD2. CDR3 length: 17 amino acids. Germline CDR1 is SGHTA and CDR2 is FQGNSA. Trimming took 5 bases from V and 1 from J; bases not matched to a gene: 8. CDR3 bases: TGTGCCAGCAGCCTGGGGTCTAGCGGGAGGGTCCAAGAGACCCAGTACTTC. Translated, it gives CASSLGSSGRVQETQYF.

This clonotype was counted ten times or more. The chain combines TRBV29-1 with TRBJ1-1, with TRBD1 identical over 7 bases. The germline gives CDR1 SQVTM, CDR2 ANQGSEA. The V gene end was trimmed by 4 bases and the J gene end by 0 bases; junction bases not matched to a gene: 8. The CDR3 consists of 15 residues. The CDR3 protein is CSVVPLTGMNTEAFF. CDR3 sequence (DNA): TGCAGCGTTGTGCCTTTGACAGGGATGAACACTGAAGCTTTCTTT.

A few counts support this clonotype. The chain joins TRBV18 to TRBJ1-3; D may be TRBD1 (5 bases). V lost 3 bases, J lost 2 bases, and 8 bases lay in between. Germline CDR1 KGHSH, CDR2 LQKENI. The CDR3 runs 14 residues. The CDR3 loop is CASSPQGPGNTIYF. CDR3 sequence (DNA): TGTGCCAGCTCACCGCAGGGACCTGGAAACACCATATATTTT.

V usage is TRBV9 and J usage is TRBJ1-1, with D possibly being TRBD1 (6 bases). V dropped 3 bases and J dropped 7 bases, with 16 bases sitting between them. CDR1 and CDR2 (germline): SGDLS, YYNGEE. This CDR3 region has 14 residues. The CDR3 loop is CASSATTGRIEAFF. CDR3 bases: TGTGCCAGCAGCGCCACTACAGGGAGGATTGAAGCTTTCTTT.

This clonotype was seen many times. V is TRBV10-3 and J is TRBJ1-1; a possible D gene is TRBD1 (6 bases). The CDR3 is 15 amino acids. Per the germline V gene, CDR1 is ENHRY and CDR2 is SYGVKD. Trimming shortened V by 6 bases and J by 5 bases, and 19 bases separated the two germline ends. In DNA form, the CDR3 reads TGTGCCATCAGGTACGAGGCAGGGACAACAACTGAAGCTTTCTTT. Encoded protein: CAIRYEAGTTTEAFF.

This sequence joins TRBV20-1 and TRBJ2-7; 12 bases map to TRBD2. Trimming at V came to 2 bases and at J to 4 bases, leaving 12 bases not matched to a gene. The CDR3 is made up of 17 amino acids. Germline values: CDR1 DFQATT, CDR2 SNEGSKA (reference sequence). The chain's CDR3 is CSARRLAGAAPWYEQYF. The CDR3, as DNA: TGCAGTGCTAGACGACTAGCGGGAGCAGCTCCGTGGTACGAGCAGTACTTC.

This clonotype was seen a handful of times. The V call is TRBV2, the J call TRBJ2-3; maybe TRBD2 (6 bases). The CDR3 consists of 15 residues. Trimming left V 7 bases short and J 4 bases short, with 18 bases between. Germline loops: CDR1 SNHLY, CDR2 FYNNEI. CDR3: CASTPTGVAADTQYF. For the CDR3, the DNA is TGTGCCAGCACACCGACTGGCGTAGCGGCAGATACGCAGTATTTT.

This clonotype has only a few counts. The rearrangement uses TRBV29-1 and TRBJ2-3; D is unresolved. The CDR3 is 11 amino acids. The germline V and J ends were trimmed by 0 bases and 7 bases, with 5 bases remaining between them. CDR1 and CDR2 from the germline V gene are SQVTM and ANQGSEA. This CDR3 is CSVEDRNTQYF. The CDR3 DNA reads as TGCAGCGTTGAAGATCGGAATACGCAGTATTTT.

A few counts support this clonotype. The chain links TRBV15 to TRBJ2-4; D could derive from TRBD1 or TRBD2 (6 bases each). Germline V lookup: CDR1 LNHNV, CDR2 YYDKDF (reference sequence). V lost 4 bases and J 1 base, leaving 11 bases between the germline ends. The CDR3 has 15 residues. CDR3 DNA sequence: TGTGCCACCAGCACCGGAGGGGGGGCCAAAAACATTCAGTACTTC. It encodes CATSTGGGAKNIQYF.

The genes are TRBV6-1 and TRBJ2-3; D may be TRBD2 (5 bases). The CDR3 spans 17 residues. Trimming removed 3 bases at V and 8 bases at J, with 24 bases between. Germline V gene sequence: CDR1 MNHNS, CDR2 SASEGT. The CDR3 region is CASSDSERRAPSITQYF. The CDR3, as DNA: TGTGCCAGCAGTGACAGCGAGAGGCGGGCGCCAAGTATTACGCAGTATTTT.

This clonotype was detected a few times. J is TRBJ2-1 and V is TRBV7-9; TRBD2 might be the D (5 bases). Germline V gene sequence: CDR1 SEHNR, CDR2 FQNEAQ (reference sequence). V was pared by 1 base and J by 0 bases, with 10 bases between. This CDR3 comprises 16 residues. As DNA, the CDR3 is TGTGCCAGCAGCTTAGTGGCGGGTAGCTCCTACAATGAGCAGTTCTTC. The encoded protein is CASSLVAGSSYNEQFF.

This clonotype was seen only a few times. The genes are TRBV9 and TRBJ2-2, with no clear D. The CDR3 consists of 12 residues. Germline V CDR1 and CDR2: SGDLS, YYNGEE. Trimming removed 0 bases at V and 5 bases at J, with 2 bases between. CDR3: CASSVGTGELFF. The CDR3 DNA sequence: TGTGCCAGCAGCGTAGGAACCGGGGAGCTGTTTTTT. The complete variable domain, with remaining parts taken from reference TRBV9 and TRBJ2-2, reads DSGVTQTPKHLITATGQRVTLRCSPRSGDLSVYWYQQSLDQGLQFLIQYYNGEERAKGNILERFSAQQFPDLHSELNLSSLELGDSALYFCASSVGTGELFFGEGSRLTVL.

The V call is TRBV5-1, the J call TRBJ2-7; no definite D call. The CDR3 is 15 residues long. Germline CDR1 is SGHRS and CDR2 is YFSETQ. Trimming left V 3 bases short and J 3 bases short, with 16 bases between. Here the CDR3 DNA reads TGCGCCAGCAGCTCTTACGTCCTGGGTGGCTACGAGCAGTACTTC. It translates to CASSSYVLGGYEQYF.

Notes on this clonotype: At one end, the junction sequence differs from germline, possibly due to a read error. The chain recombines TRBV7-7 with TRBJ2-7, with 7 nucleotides matching TRBD1. Germline CDR1 and CDR2: SSHAT and FNYEAQ (reference sequence). This CDR3 has 14 residues. In DNA form, the CDR3 reads TGTGCTAGCAGCCCATCTACAGGGGACTACGAGCAGTACTTC. This gives the protein CASSPSTGDYEQYF.

This clonotype has just one count. The V and J genes are TRBV6-4 and TRBJ1-2; the D gene is possibly TRBD1 (5 bases). CDR1 and CDR2 (germline): MRHNA, SNTAGT. Deletions cut 8 bases from V and 4 bases from J, with 14 bases between. The CDR3 is made up of 13 amino acids. CDR3 DNA: TGTGCCAGCTTACAGGAGTTGACCTATGGCTACACCTTC. Translating gives CASLQELTYGYTF.

This clonotype was seen a few times. This chain joins TRBV4-1 and TRBJ2-3, with TRBD2 as a possible D gene (6 bases). The germline gives CDR1 MGHRA, CDR2 YSYEKL. There are 16 residues in the CDR3. Trimming removed 1 base at V and 2 bases at J, with 13 bases between. DNA of the CDR3: TGCGCCAGCAGCCAAGGGGTTAGCGGCGTCACAGATACGCAGTATTTT. Encoded protein: CASSQGVSGVTDTQYF.

V is TRBV7-9 and J is TRBJ2-5, with D possibly TRBD2 on 6 matching bases. CDR3 length: 15 residues. V gave up 1 base and J gave up 2 bases, with 11 bases separating them. CDR1 is SEHNR and CDR2 is FQNEAQ in the germline V gene (reference sequence). In DNA, the CDR3 is TGTGCCAGCAGCTTAGAGCTAGCGACACAAGAGACCCAGTACTTC. The encoded protein is CASSLELATQETQYF.

This clonotype was seen only a few times. The CDR3 loop reads CASKVDRSPTYEQYF. CDR3 sequence (DNA): TGTGCCAGCAAGGTGGACAGGTCCCCCACCTACGAGCAGTACTTC. The gene calls are TRBV2 and TRBJ2-7; 7 bases fit TRBD1. This CDR3 contains 15 residues. In germline, CDR1 is SNHLY, CDR2 FYNNEI. J was trimmed by 2 bases and V by 7 bases; bases with no gene match: 11.

This clonotype turned up a few times. The V call is TRBV12-3 or TRBV12-4, the J call TRBJ2-5; maybe TRBD1 (5 bases). The CDR3 runs 13 residues. The V end was cut by 5 bases, the J end by 2 bases, with 9 bases between. The CDR3 loop is CASSDSHQETQYF. As DNA, the CDR3 is TGTGCCAGCAGTGACAGTCATCAAGAGACCCAGTACTTC.

Ten or more counts support this clonotype. The genes are TRBV7-2 and TRBJ2-5, with a possible D match to TRBD1 (6 bases). Trimming pared 5 bases from V and 5 bases from J, leaving 9 bases between. Per germline, CDR1 SGHTA and CDR2 FQGNSA. This CDR3 has 12 amino acids. CDR3 protein: CASSLRGETQYF. In DNA, the CDR3 is TGTGCCAGCAGCCTAAGGGGGGAGACCCAGTACTTC.

This clonotype has just a few counts. The chain recombines TRBV12-3 or TRBV12-4 with TRBJ1-2; D is unclear. The CDR3 is 13 amino acids. V lost 6 bases and J 3 bases, leaving 11 bases between the germline ends. The CDR3 coding sequence is TGTGCCAGCAGCCGTGATCGGTACTATGGCTACACCTTC. This encodes CASSRDRYYGYTF.

J is TRBJ1-6 and V is TRBV7-2; 8 positions agree with TRBD1. Germline trimming cut 6 bases from V and 9 bases from J; bases unmatched to any gene: 10. Germline CDR1 and CDR2: SGHTA and FQGNSA. The CDR3 is 15 amino acids. CDR3 region: CASRQDRGSGSPLHF. The CDR3 bases are TGTGCCAGCAGACAAGACAGGGGTTCGGGTTCACCCCTCCACTTT.

The CDR3 nucleotides are TGCGCCAGCAGCTGGGGTGGGACAGGGGTCGAGCAGTACTTC. The encoded protein is CASSWGGTGVEQYF. The gene calls are TRBV5-1 and TRBJ2-7, with TRBD1 identical over 10 bases. The CDR3 sequence is 14 residues long. The V gene end was trimmed by 3 bases and the J gene end by 6 bases; junction bases not matched to a gene: 6. Germline V lookup: CDR1 SGHRS, CDR2 YFSETQ.

This clonotype was seen a handful of times. This rearrangement joins TRBV7-9 to TRBJ1-1; the match to TRBD1 covers 7 bases. V was clipped by 5 bases and J by 4 bases; unmatched bases: 7. CDR1 is SEHNR, CDR2 FQNEAQ, per germline (reference sequence). This CDR3 is 14 amino acids long. CDR3 bases: TGTGCCAGCAGCCCCTGGGCAGGGGGCACTGAAGCTTTCTTT. Protein product: CASSPWAGGTEAFF.